The source of this TCR beta chain is a study of T cells in Graves' hyperthyroidism and ophthalmopathy. Amplification yielded TCR beta CDR3 regions, with RNA transcripts as the source. HTBI primers were the set used in a first-round RT-PCR of the TCR CDR3. TCRdb re-analysed the multiplex PCR reads in MiXCR, keeping a single row per CDR3 protein. The table includes approximately 330,000 distinct CDR3 sequences, roughly 18% detected once. The CDR3 covers 13 residues. With 5 bases removed from V and 4 bases from J, the gap between germline ends came to 12 bases. Germline loops: CDR1 MDHEN, CDR2 SYDVKM. Source material: blood. This chain uses TRBV28 with TRBJ2-7, with D possibly matching TRBD1 (6 bases). The sequence came from a woman aged 50 to 60 with Graves' hyperthyroidism. CDR3 bases: TGTGCCAGCAGTCCAGGGGCCAAGTACGAGCAGTACTTC. It is translated as CASSPGAKYEQYF.